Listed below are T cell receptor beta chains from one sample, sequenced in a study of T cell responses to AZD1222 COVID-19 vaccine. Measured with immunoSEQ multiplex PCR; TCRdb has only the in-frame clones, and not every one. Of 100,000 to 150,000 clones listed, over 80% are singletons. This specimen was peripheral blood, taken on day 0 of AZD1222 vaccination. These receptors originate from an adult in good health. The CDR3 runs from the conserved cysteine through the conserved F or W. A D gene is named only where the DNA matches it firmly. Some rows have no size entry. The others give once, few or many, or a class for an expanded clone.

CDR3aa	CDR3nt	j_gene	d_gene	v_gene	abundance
CASSSQRGRSRYEQYF	TGTGCCAGCAGTTCCCAAAGGGGCAGGAGCCGTTACGAGCAGTACTTC	TRBJ2-7	NA	TRBV28	NA
CASRKYSNQPQHF	TGTGCCAGCAGGAAGTACAGCAATCAGCCCCAGCATTTT	TRBJ1-5	NA	TRBV2	NA
CASSHRTGQHQETQYF	TGCGCCAGCAGCCACAGGACGGGACAGCACCAAGAGACCCAGTACTTC	TRBJ2-5	TRBD1	TRBV4-1	NA
CASSQGAGEGQPQHF	TGTGCCAGCAGCCAAGGGGCAGGGGAGGGTCAGCCCCAGCATTTT	TRBJ1-5	NA	TRBV3-1/TRBV3-2	NA
CASHTDTEAFF	TGTGCCAGCCATACAGACACTGAAGCTTTCTTT	TRBJ1-1	NA	TRBV19	NA
CASSQRPTSGATDTQYF	TGTGCCAGCAGCCAGCGCCCTACTAGCGGGGCCACAGATACGCAGTATTTT	TRBJ2-3	TRBD2	TRBV3-1/TRBV3-2	once
CSVEVGQGRTEAFF	TGCAGCGTTGAGGTAGGACAGGGGAGGACTGAAGCTTTCTTT	TRBJ1-1	TRBD1	TRBV29-1	NA
CASSQSDFKGNTIYF	TGCGCCAGCAGCCAATCGGATTTTAAAGGAAACACCATATATTTT	TRBJ1-3	NA	TRBV4-1	NA
CASSEVGYEQYF	TGTGCCAGCAGTGAAGTAGGATACGAGCAGTACTTC	TRBJ2-7	NA	TRBV6-1	NA
CAWTGGRHDTQYF	TGTGCCTGGACAGGGGGCAGGCACGATACGCAGTATTTT	TRBJ2-3	TRBD1	TRBV30	NA
CASSYFGQGVNYGYTF	TGTGCCAGCAGTTACTTCGGACAGGGGGTAAACTATGGCTACACCTTC	TRBJ1-2	TRBD1	TRBV6-5	NA
CASSYSGTGVKHGYTF	TGTGCCAGCAGTTACTCAGGGACAGGGGTTAAACATGGCTACACCTTC	TRBJ1-2	TRBD1	TRBV6-5	once
CASSLTAHEKLFF	TGTGCCAGCAGTTTAACAGCTCATGAAAAACTGTTTTTT	TRBJ1-4	NA	TRBV6-5	NA
CASRRTSGRYNEQFF	TGTGCCAGCAGAAGGACTAGCGGGAGGTACAATGAGCAGTTCTTC	TRBJ2-1	TRBD2	TRBV6-4	NA